The 17 T cell receptor beta chains below were found in one sample sequenced in a study of T cell repertoires in cytomegalovirus infection. For these TCRs, the target antigens are not known. MiXCR, applied by TCRdb to the reads, yields one record per CDR3 protein. Among fewer than 900,000 distinct CDR3 sequences, 29% were seen once, and the ten largest hold approximately 14%. Source: cultured CD8+ T cells from PBMCs, taken from culture after CMV antigen stimulation. The receptors shown here come from a human donor in good health (CMV status not recorded). Some clones in this sample may be carry-over from other donors' samples.

Written as DNA, the CDR3 is TGTGCCAGCAGTTCATCGGGACAGGGATTTCAGCCCCAGCATTTT. Translated: CASSSSGQGFQPQHF. V and J are TRBV27 and TRBJ1-5; 9 bases are a match to TRBD1. Per germline, CDR1 MNHEY and CDR2 SMNVEV (reference sequence). There are 15 residues in the CDR3. V dropped 4 bases and J dropped 6; count of bases not matched to a gene: 7.

This clonotype has a count of ten or more. The CDR3 coding sequence is TGTGCCAGCAGTTTCAGTCTGTGGGGGCAGGGTGTTAGGGACTACACAGATACGCAGTATTTT. As protein: CASSFSLWGQGVRDYTDTQYF. The chain is built from TRBV12-3 or TRBV12-4 and TRBJ2-3; D perhaps matches TRBD2 (7 bases). This CDR3 spans 21 amino acids. V was shortened by 3 bases and J by 2 bases, with 30 bases between the two germline ends.

CDR3 coding DNA: TGTGCCAGCAGCCCCCACGTAAAGGTCTCTGGGGCCAACGTCCTGACTTTC. Its translation is CASSPHVKVSGANVLTF. This chain connects TRBV14 to TRBJ2-6, with unresolved D. With 4 bases removed from V and 0 bases from J, the gap between germline ends came to 13 bases. The CDR3 runs to 17 residues. Per germline, CDR1 SGHDN and CDR2 FVKESK.

This sequence joins TRBV28 and TRBJ2-1, with 14 bases fitting TRBD2. Germline values: CDR1 MDHEN, CDR2 SYDVKM. This CDR3 region has 17 residues. V lost 6 bases, J lost 5 bases, and 9 bases stayed unmatched. CDR3 sequence: CASSTRLAGGPNNEQFF. CDR3 sequence (DNA): TGTGCCAGCAGCACAAGACTAGCGGGGGGGCCCAACAATGAGCAGTTCTTC.

The genes are TRBV12-3 or TRBV12-4 and TRBJ2-1; D may correspond to TRBD1 or TRBD2 (5 bases each). The germline V and J ends were trimmed by 4 bases and 1 base, with 11 bases remaining between them. CDR3 length: 15 amino acids. CDR3 DNA: TGTGCCAGCAGTTGGGGCGAGGGGTCCTACAATGAGCAGTTCTTC. Amino acid sequence: CASSWGEGSYNEQFF.

In its sample, this clonotype was seen many times. This chain uses TRBV7-6 with TRBJ2-1; 10 nucleotides align to TRBD2. Germline V gene data show CDR1 as SGHVS and CDR2 as FNYEAQ. V gave up 2 bases and J gave up 4 bases; unmatched junction bases: 8. This CDR3 region has 17 residues. CDR3 sequence reads: CASSLTAGGPGYNEQFF. The DNA of the CDR3 is TGTGCCAGCAGCTTAACAGCGGGGGGGCCGGGATACAATGAGCAGTTCTTC.

This clonotype has just a few counts. The gene calls are TRBV12-5 and TRBJ2-5, with D tentatively TRBD1 or TRBD2 (5 bases each). The CDR3 is 14 amino acids. Between the trimmed V and J ends, which lost 3 bases and 1 base, there was a span of 9 bases. CDR1 is LGHNT, CDR2 FRNRAP, per germline. DNA of the CDR3: TGTGCTAGTGGTTTTTGGGGGACCCAAGAGACCCAGTACTTC. Translation: CASGFWGTQETQYF.

This clonotype was recorded at least ten times. The rearrangement joins TRBV7-2 to TRBJ1-1; D is undetermined. The germline V and J ends were trimmed by 2 bases and 5 bases, with 12 bases remaining between them. The germline V gene has CDR1 SGHTA and CDR2 FQGNSA. This CDR3 is built from 14 residues. CDR3 DNA sequence: TGTGCCAGCAGCTTATTGTCGAAATTGACTGAAGCTTTCTTT. Its protein is CASSLLSKLTEAFF.

The chain couples TRBV20-1 to TRBJ2-2; 11 nucleotides match TRBD1. V lost 0 bases and J lost 7; bases outside the gene matches: 4. Germline V CDR1 and CDR2: DFQATT, SNEGSKA (reference sequence). The CDR3 sequence is 15 residues long. The CDR3 sequence: CSARERTGGHGELFF. The CDR3 DNA reads TGCAGTGCTAGAGAGCGGACAGGGGGCCACGGGGAGCTGTTTTTT.

The chain combines TRBV5-6 with TRBJ2-3; D not resolved. The germline CDR1 and CDR2 sequences are SGHDT and YYEEEE. V lost 6 bases and J lost 2, with 13 bases in between. The CDR3 extends over 14 amino acids. CDR3 DNA: TGTGCCAGCACCAGCCCCAGGTACACAGATACGCAGTATTTT. Protein product: CASTSPRYTDTQYF.

The rearrangement uses TRBV19 and TRBJ1-3, with D hard to call. The germline V gene has CDR1 LNHDA and CDR2 SQIVND (reference sequence). This CDR3 has 15 amino acids. Trimming shortened V by 3 bases and J by 0 bases, and 9 bases separated the two germline ends. This CDR3 reads CASSIMDGSGNTIYF. DNA of the CDR3: TGTGCCAGTAGTATTATGGACGGCTCTGGAAACACCATATATTTT.

The chain couples TRBV28 to TRBJ1-1; 8 bases map to TRBD1. Germline assignment: CDR1 MDHEN and CDR2 SYDVKM. V trimming: 5 bases; J trimming: 4 bases; junction bases outside the gene matches: 9. There are 15 residues in the CDR3. The CDR3 region is CASSLLRQGFTEAFF. The CDR3 DNA follows: TGTGCCAGCAGTCTCCTACGACAGGGGTTCACTGAAGCTTTCTTT.

This clonotype was observed at least ten times. V gene TRBV7-9 combines with J gene TRBJ1-6; D gene unclear. This CDR3 comprises 14 residues. Germline CDR1 SEHNR, CDR2 FQNEAQ (reference sequence). V lost 3 bases and J 6 bases, leaving 9 bases between the germline ends. The CDR3 here is CASSFTSPNSPLHF. The CDR3 nucleotides are TGTGCCAGCAGCTTTACAAGTCCTAATTCACCCCTCCACTTT.

The rearrangement uses TRBV19 and TRBJ1-5, with 11 nucleotides matching TRBD1. Germline V lookup: CDR1 LNHDA, CDR2 SQIVND (reference sequence). V gave up 5 bases and J gave up 8 bases; unmatched junction bases: 11. This CDR3 comprises 16 residues. Here the CDR3 DNA reads TGTGCCAGTAGTCTCTGGGACAGGGGGATGTGGGAGCCCCAGCATTTT. This codes for CASSLWDRGMWEPQHF.

The chain joins TRBV7-6 to TRBJ2-7, with D possibly TRBD1 on 6 matching bases. The germline V gene encodes CDR1 SGHVS and CDR2 FNYEAQ. The CDR3 has 12 amino acids. V was trimmed by 5 bases and J by 4 bases, leaving 9 bases between them. The CDR3 DNA reads as TGTGCCAGCAGCCAACAGGGATACGAGCAGTACGTC. This codes for CASSQQGYEQYV.

The gene calls are TRBV7-9 and TRBJ1-2; possibly TRBD1 for D (5 bases). The CDR3 has 13 amino acids. Trimming took off 8 bases at V and 2 bases at J, with 12 bases between the two ends. The germline V gene encodes CDR1 SEHNR and CDR2 FQNEAQ (reference sequence). Written as DNA, the CDR3 is TGTGCCAGCTTTCCGACAGAAAACTATGGCTACACCTTC. It yields the protein CASFPTENYGYTF.

This clonotype was picked up a small number of times. J is TRBJ2-3 and V is TRBV6-6; D might be TRBD2 (7 bases). This CDR3 has 14 residues. V lost 5 bases and J 4 bases, leaving 13 bases between the germline ends. CDR1 is MNHNY and CDR2 is SVGAGI in the germline V gene (reference sequence). CDR3 DNA sequence: TGTGCCAGCAGTGGGGGGGGGGCCCCAGATACGCAGTATTTT. This codes for CASSGGGAPDTQYF.